These 17 T cell receptor beta chains originate from one sample sequenced in a study of T cells expressing NK-cell markers. After re-calling the 5' RACE reads, TCRdb lists one entry per CDR3 protein, DNA absent. The listing records some 150,000 distinct CDR3 sequences. Sequencing used blood T cells: a sorted CD56 or NKG2C T cell subset, CD4+ or CD8+ T cells, or bulk PBMC T cells (not recorded which). All receptors derive from a man in his late teens or twenties in good health.

This chain links TRBV7-2 with TRBJ2-5; the D call of TRBD2 rests on TCRdb alone, since no DNA is present to check it. The CDR3 runs to 15 residues. CDR1 SGHTA and CDR2 FQGNSA come from the germline V gene. CDR3 sequence: CASSLLQGPQETQYF.

This chain's CDR3 is CATSDFSDEQYF. The V call is TRBV24-1, the J call TRBJ2-7. CDR3 length: 12 residues. The germline gives CDR1 KGHDR, CDR2 SFDVKD.

The J gene is TRBJ2-5, the V gene TRBV24-1. Germline CDR1 reads KGHDR; CDR2 reads SFDVKD. The length of the CDR3 is 14 residues. The CDR3 reads CATSDLTGPETQYF.

V is TRBV12-3 or TRBV12-4 and J is TRBJ2-1. The CDR3 is made up of 12 amino acids. Here the CDR3 reads CASSLEDDEQFF.

The CDR3 region is CASSYPGQGNTEAFF. The chain couples TRBV6-5 to TRBJ1-1; lacking DNA, the TRBD1 call made by TCRdb goes unchecked. The length of the CDR3 is 15 residues. Germline V gene sequence: CDR1 MNHEY, CDR2 SVGAGI.

The chain employs TRBV4-1 and TRBJ2-5; the TCRdb call, TRBD1, lacks DNA for checking. The CDR3 consists of 15 residues. The germline V gene encodes CDR1 MGHRA and CDR2 YSYEKL. The CDR3 spells CASSQGGQGIETQYF.

The J gene is TRBJ2-5, the V gene TRBV20-1; TCRdb gives TRBD2 as the D gene, but with no DNA this cannot be confirmed. The CDR3 covers 16 residues. Germline V lookup: CDR1 DFQATT, CDR2 SNEGSKA (reference sequence). The CDR3 loop reads CSARKPEGLPPGTQYF.

The V and J genes are TRBV6-5 and TRBJ2-3; TCRdb reports TRBD1, a call that lacks DNA to check it against. The CDR3 extends over 15 amino acids. Germline loops: CDR1 MNHEY, CDR2 SVGAGI. CDR3 protein: CASSSQPPGTDTQYF.

The CDR3 sequence is CASSLAGGGNEQFF. The chain joins TRBV12-3 or TRBV12-4 to TRBJ2-1; as DNA is missing, the TRBD1 call by TCRdb cannot be tested. CDR3 length: 14 residues.

The CDR3 loop is CASRASGAYEQYF. The gene calls are TRBV6-1 and TRBJ2-7; TCRdb lists TRBD1, though no DNA is available to test this call. Germline values: CDR1 MNHNS, CDR2 SASEGT. The CDR3 is 13 residues long.

CDR3 loop: CASSHIGTGEETQYF. The chain has TRBV13 and TRBJ2-5; TCRdb returns TRBD1, unconfirmable since there is no DNA. CDR3 length equals 15 residues. Germline V gene data show CDR1 as PRHDT and CDR2 as FYEKMQ (reference sequence).

V usage is TRBV20-1 and J usage is TRBJ1-1. In germline, CDR1 is DFQATT, CDR2 SNEGSKA (reference sequence). The CDR3 sequence is 14 residues long. The CDR3 here is CSARDRRMNTEAFF.

This chain links TRBV6-1 with TRBJ2-1. Germline lookup yields CDR1 MNHNS and CDR2 SASEGT. The length of the CDR3 is 13 residues. CDR3 in amino acids: CASTSSSYNEQFF.

The V and J genes are TRBV4-3 and TRBJ2-7; absent DNA, TCRdb's TRBD2 call cannot be checked. The CDR3 spans 17 residues. Germline V gives CDR1 LGHNA, CDR2 YSLEER. This CDR3 is CASSQDQGTSIMGEQYF.

V usage is TRBV30 and J usage is TRBJ2-1; TCRdb gives TRBD2 as the D gene, but with no DNA this cannot be confirmed. Germline values: CDR1 GTSNPN, CDR2 SVGIG (reference sequence). CDR3 length equals 12 residues. The chain's CDR3 is CAWGLAGVEQFF.

This chain joins TRBV6-1 and TRBJ2-1; TCRdb proposes TRBD2, but this gene call is untestable without DNA. The CDR3 covers 16 residues. Germline CDR1 is MNHNS and CDR2 is SASEGT. This CDR3 is CASKGTSGRDYNEQFF.

This sequence joins TRBV29-1 and TRBJ1-2. Germline CDR1 and CDR2: SQVTM and ANQGSEA. The CDR3 runs to 12 residues. CDR3 loop: CSVGGGYYGYTF.